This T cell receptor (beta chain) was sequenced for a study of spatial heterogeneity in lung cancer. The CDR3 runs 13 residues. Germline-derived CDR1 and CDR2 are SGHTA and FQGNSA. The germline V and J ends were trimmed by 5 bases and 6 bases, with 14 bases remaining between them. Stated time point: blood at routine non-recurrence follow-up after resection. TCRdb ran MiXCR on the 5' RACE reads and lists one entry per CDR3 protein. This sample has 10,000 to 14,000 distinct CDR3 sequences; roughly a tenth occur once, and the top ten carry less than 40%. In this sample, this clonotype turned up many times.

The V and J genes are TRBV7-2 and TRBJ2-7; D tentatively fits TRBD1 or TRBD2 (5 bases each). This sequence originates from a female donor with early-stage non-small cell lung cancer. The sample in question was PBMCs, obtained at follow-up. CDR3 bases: TGTGCCAGCAGCGCCGGGTGGGGGATCGAGCAGTACTTC. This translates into CASSAGWGIEQYF.